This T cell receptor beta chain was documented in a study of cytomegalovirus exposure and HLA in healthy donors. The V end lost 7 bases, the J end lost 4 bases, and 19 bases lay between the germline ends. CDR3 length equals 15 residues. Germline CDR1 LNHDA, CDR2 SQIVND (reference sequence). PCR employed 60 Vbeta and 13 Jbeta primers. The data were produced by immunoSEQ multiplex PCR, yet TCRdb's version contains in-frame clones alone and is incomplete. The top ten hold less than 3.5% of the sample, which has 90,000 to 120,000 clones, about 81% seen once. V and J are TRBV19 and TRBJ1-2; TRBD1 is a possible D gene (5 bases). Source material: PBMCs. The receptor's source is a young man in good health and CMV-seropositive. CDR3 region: CASTSGPGLGYGYTF. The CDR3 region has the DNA TGTGCCAGTACCTCCGGACCGGGACTCGGCTATGGCTACACCTTC.